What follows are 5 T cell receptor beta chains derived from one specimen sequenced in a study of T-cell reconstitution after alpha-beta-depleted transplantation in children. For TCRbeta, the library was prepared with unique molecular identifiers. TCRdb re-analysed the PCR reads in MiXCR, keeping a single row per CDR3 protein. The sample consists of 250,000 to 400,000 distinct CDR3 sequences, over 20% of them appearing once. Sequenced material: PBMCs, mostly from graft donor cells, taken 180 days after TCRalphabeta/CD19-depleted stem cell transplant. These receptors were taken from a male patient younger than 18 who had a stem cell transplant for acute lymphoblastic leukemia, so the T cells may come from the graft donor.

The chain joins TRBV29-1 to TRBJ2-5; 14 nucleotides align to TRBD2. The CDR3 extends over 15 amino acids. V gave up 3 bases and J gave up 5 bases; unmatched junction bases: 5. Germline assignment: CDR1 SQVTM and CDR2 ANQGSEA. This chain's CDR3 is CSVDGLAGGGETQYF. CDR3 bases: TGCAGCGTTGACGGACTAGCGGGAGGTGGGGAGACCCAGTACTTC.

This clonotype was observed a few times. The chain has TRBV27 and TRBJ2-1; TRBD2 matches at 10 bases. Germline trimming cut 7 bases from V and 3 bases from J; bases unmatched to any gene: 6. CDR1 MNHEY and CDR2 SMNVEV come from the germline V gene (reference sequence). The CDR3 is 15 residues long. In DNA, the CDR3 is TGTGCCAGCACCAGGACTAGCGGCCTCTACAATGAGCAGTTCTTC. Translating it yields CASTRTSGLYNEQFF.

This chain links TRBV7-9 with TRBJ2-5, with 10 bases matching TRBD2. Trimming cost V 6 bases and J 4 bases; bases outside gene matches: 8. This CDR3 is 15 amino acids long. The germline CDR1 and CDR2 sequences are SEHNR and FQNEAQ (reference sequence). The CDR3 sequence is CASSFSSGSTETQYF. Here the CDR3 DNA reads TGTGCCAGCAGTTTCTCTAGCGGGAGTACAGAGACCCAGTACTTC.

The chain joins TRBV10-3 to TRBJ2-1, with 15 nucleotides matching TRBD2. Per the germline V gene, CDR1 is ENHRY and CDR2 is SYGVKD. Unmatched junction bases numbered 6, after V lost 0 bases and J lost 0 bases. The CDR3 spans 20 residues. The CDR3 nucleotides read TGTGCCATCAGTGAGTCCGGGACTAGCGGGAGGCTAAGCTCCTACAATGAGCAGTTCTTC. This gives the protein CAISESGTSGRLSSYNEQFF.

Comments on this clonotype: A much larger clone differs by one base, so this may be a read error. In nucleotides, the CDR3 is TGCGCCAGCAGCTTGGTGTCCTTGGGGCCCCAGACTGAGCAGTTCTTC. Translation: CASSLVSLGPQTEQFF. This chain joins TRBV5-1 and TRBJ2-1; maybe TRBD1 (5 bases). The V end lost 0 bases, the J end lost 9 bases, and 19 bases lay between the germline ends. From germline, CDR1 is SGHRS and CDR2 YFSETQ. This CDR3 contains 16 residues.